Following are 20 T cell receptor beta chains from one sample sequenced in a study of radiation and T cells in renal cell carcinoma. TCRdb's table, derived via immunoSEQ multiplex PCR, lists solely in-frame clones and lacks some. The sample contains just over 15,000 clones, around 58% of which appear only once. Specified treatment: treatment-naive control, cytoreductive nephrectomy. Here the sequenced sample was tumor tissue, taken from a patient whose treatment was nephrectomy without radiotherapy. The receptors come from a man aged 45-65 years with renal cell carcinoma.

The V gene is TRBV4-3, the J gene TRBJ2-3; D gene uncertain. Trimming removed 0 bases at V and 2 bases at J, with 6 bases between. This CDR3 is built from 14 residues. Germline lookup yields CDR1 LGHNA and CDR2 YSLEER. CDR3 nucleotide sequence: TGCGCCAGCAGCCAAGACAGGACCACAGATACGCAGTATTTT. It is translated as CASSQDRTTDTQYF.

DNA for the CDR3: TGTGCCAGCAGAACCCGACAGGATCGACCTCAGCTCCAAGAGACCCAGTACTTC. It specifies CASRTRQDRPQLQETQYF. V gene TRBV28 combines with J gene TRBJ2-5; weak D call: TRBD1 (6 bases). Germline CDR1 is MDHEN and CDR2 is SYDVKM. Trimming took 6 bases from V and 1 from J, leaving 24 bases between them. The length of the CDR3 is 18 residues.

The DNA for the CDR3 is TGTGCCAGCAGCTCCCGGGGCGAGCAGTACTTC. It specifies CASSSRGEQYF. This chain connects TRBV27 to TRBJ2-7, with D maybe TRBD2 (5 bases). The germline V gene has CDR1 MNHEY and CDR2 SMNVEV (reference sequence). CDR3 length: 11 amino acids. V gave up 6 bases and J gave up 6 bases, with 9 bases separating them.

This clone counts as medium-sized (0.01 to 0.1%). The V call is TRBV7-3, the J call TRBJ2-2; 8 bases agree with TRBD1. The trim removed 1 base at V and 7 bases at J, leaving 11 bases unmatched. The CDR3 is made up of 17 amino acids. Germline-derived CDR1 and CDR2 are SGHTA and FQGTGA. CDR3 sequence (DNA): TGTGCCAGCAGCTTAAGTTTACCGGACAGGGATAACGGGGAGCTGTTTTTT. Residues: CASSLSLPDRDNGELFF. Using reference TRBV7-3 and TRBJ2-2 for the parts outside the CDR3, the full variable domain is GAGVSQTPSNKVTEKGKYVELRCDPISGHTALYWYRQSLGQGPEFLIYFQGTGAADDSGLPNDRFFAVRPEGSVSTLKIQRTERGDSAVYLCASSLSLPDRDNGELFFGEGSRLTVL.

This clone appeared a single time. The J gene is TRBJ2-3, the V gene TRBV7-6, with TRBD2 identical over 7 bases. The CDR3 covers 17 residues. The germline V gene has CDR1 SGHVS and CDR2 FNYEAQ. V shed 4 bases, J shed 0 bases, and the junction held 10 bases outside the gene matches. CDR3 DNA sequence: TGTGCCAGCAGCTCCTCAAGACTAGCAGCTAGCACAGATACGCAGTATTTT. Residues: CASSSSRLAASTDTQYF.

This clone was seen only a few times. The chain recombines TRBV25-1 with TRBJ2-5; D not resolved. Germline V gene lookup returns CDR1 MGHDK and CDR2 SYGVNS. The CDR3 contains 14 residues. V lost 3 bases, J lost 1 base, and 9 bases lay in between. CDR3 nucleotides: TGTGCCAGCAGTGAGGCCAATTTCCAAGAGACCCAGTACTTC. Its translation is CASSEANFQETQYF.

The chain joins TRBV7-9 to TRBJ1-2, with TRBD1 matching over 10 bases. Germline-derived CDR1 and CDR2 are SEHNR and FQNEAQ (reference sequence). The CDR3 consists of 14 residues. Trimming removed 1 base from V and 6 bases from J; junction bases left unmatched: 2. DNA for the CDR3: TGTGCCAGCAGCTTAGGACAGGGGGCGCATGGCTACACCTTC. This codes for CASSLGQGAHGYTF.

The chain links TRBV7-6 to TRBJ2-2; no firm D call. Germline CDR1 and CDR2: SGHVS and FNYEAQ. The CDR3 extends over 15 amino acids. Trimming pared 5 bases from V and 0 bases from J, leaving 10 bases between. The CDR3 region has the DNA TGTGCCAGCAGCCGCCCTCTCCCGAACACCGGGGAGCTGTTTTTT. It is translated as CASSRPLPNTGELFF.

This sequence joins TRBV7-2 and TRBJ2-5; D call uncertain. With 5 bases removed from V and 2 bases from J, the gap between germline ends came to 12 bases. CDR3 size: 14 residues. Per germline, CDR1 SGHTA and CDR2 FQGNSA. The CDR3 coding sequence is TGTGCCAGCAGCGTTACGGGTTCACAAGAGACCCAGTACTTC. Its protein is CASSVTGSQETQYF. Full variable domain (missing parts from reference TRBV7-2 and TRBJ2-5): GAGVSQSPSNKVTEKGKDVELRCDPISGHTALYWYRQSLGQGLEFLIYFQGNSAPDKSGLPSDRFSAERTGGSVSTLTIQRTQQEDSAVYLCASSVTGSQETQYFGPGTRLLVL.

The chain employs TRBV10-3 and TRBJ2-7; D gene ambiguous. V was pared by 0 bases and J by 3 bases, with 3 bases between. The CDR3 totals 12 residues. Germline loops: CDR1 ENHRY, CDR2 SYGVKD. CDR3 region: CAISESLYEQYF. DNA of the CDR3: TGTGCCATCAGTGAGTCCCTCTACGAGCAGTACTTC.

The chain couples TRBV7-9 to TRBJ1-6; 12 bases map to TRBD1. Germline CDR1 is SEHNR and CDR2 is FQNEAQ (reference sequence). Unmatched junction bases numbered 2, after V lost 1 base and J lost 10 bases. The CDR3 sequence is 15 residues long. This chain's CDR3 is CASSLGGTGGSPLHF. The CDR3 bases are TGTGCCAGCAGCTTAGGAGGGACAGGGGGCTCACCCCTCCACTTT.

V gene TRBV28 combines with J gene TRBJ2-7; 9 nucleotides match TRBD1. Germline-derived CDR1 and CDR2 are MDHEN and SYDVKM. The CDR3 runs 14 residues. V lost 8 bases and J lost 0; bases outside the gene matches: 5. CDR3 nucleotides: TGTGCCAGCCTCGGGACAGGGTTCTCCTACGAGCAGTACTTC. It translates to CASLGTGFSYEQYF. The variable domain in full, completed from reference TRBV28 and TRBJ2-7, reads DVKVTQSSRYLVKRTGEKVFLECVQDMDHENMFWYRQDPGLGLRLIYFSYDVKMKEKGDIPEGYSVSREKKERFSLILESASTNQTSMYLCASLGTGFSYEQYFGPGTRLTVT.

The chain joins TRBV28 to TRBJ2-1, with 8 bases that match TRBD1. V shed 5 bases and J 9 bases; nucleotides not matched to a gene: 15. The CDR3 length is 16 residues. Germline CDR1 reads MDHEN; CDR2 reads SYDVKM. The CDR3 DNA is TGTGCCAGCAGTCGAGCCGCCGGGACAGGAGGCACTGAGCAGTTCTTC. It translates to CASSRAAGTGGTEQFF.

This clone has more than one count but fewer than ten. The chain employs TRBV14 and TRBJ1-1; weak D call: TRBD1 (6 bases). V was clipped by 2 bases and J by 3 bases, with 10 bases between them. CDR3 length equals 14 residues. The germline V gene encodes CDR1 SGHDN and CDR2 FVKESK. DNA for the CDR3: TGTGCCAGCAGCCAACAGGGGAGGTACACTGAAGCTTTCTTT. It specifies CASSQQGRYTEAFF.

The chain employs TRBV29-1 and TRBJ2-1, with TRBD2 identical over 7 bases. V was pared by 5 bases and J by 1 base, with 5 bases of the junction left unmatched. Germline values: CDR1 SQVTM, CDR2 ANQGSEA. This CDR3 spans 14 amino acids. The CDR3 DNA follows: TGCAGCGTTATGGGGGGGATTTCCTACAATGAGCAGTTCTTC. This codes for CSVMGGISYNEQFF.

Only one count was recorded for this clone. The V call is TRBV6-5, the J call TRBJ2-7; D is uncertain. Germline loops: CDR1 MNHEY, CDR2 SVGAGI. V dropped 0 bases and J dropped 0 bases, with 6 bases sitting between them. There are 14 residues in the CDR3. The CDR3, as DNA: TGTGCCAGCAGTTACTCACAGAACTCCTACGAGCAGTACTTC. This gives the protein CASSYSQNSYEQYF.

V gene TRBV27 combines with J gene TRBJ1-1; 11 bases are a match to TRBD1. V trimming: 6 bases; J trimming: 5 bases; junction bases outside the gene matches: 11. Germline values: CDR1 MNHEY, CDR2 SMNVEV (reference sequence). The length of the CDR3 is 16 residues. The CDR3 sequence: CASSRGQGAGRTEAFF. DNA for the CDR3: TGTGCCAGCAGCCGTGGACAGGGGGCTGGACGGACTGAAGCTTTCTTT.

The gene calls are TRBV7-8 and TRBJ2-1, with a weak D call TRBD1 (6 bases). Looked up from germline, CDR1 is SGHVS and CDR2 is FQNEAQ. The CDR3 runs to 13 residues. V was shortened by 5 bases and J by 8 bases, with 13 bases between the two germline ends. The DNA of the CDR3 is TGTGCCAGCAGCCTTCCCCCAGGGGATGAGCAGTTCTTC. Amino acids: CASSLPPGDEQFF.

The chain's CDR3 is CASSLEGQGDGYTF. Here the CDR3 DNA reads TGTGCCAGCAGCTTGGAGGGGCAGGGGGATGGCTACACCTTC. The rearrangement joins TRBV4-2 to TRBJ1-2, with 7 bases that match TRBD1. CDR3 length equals 14 residues. The ends lost 5 bases at V and 6 bases at J; junction bases unmatched: 9. Germline V gene data show CDR1 as LGHNA and CDR2 as YNFKEQ.

This clone has a single count. The J gene is TRBJ2-1, the V gene TRBV7-8, with TRBD2 identical over 7 bases. The CDR3 contains 15 residues. With 1 base clipped from V and 4 bases from J, the junction kept 4 bases outside the gene matches. CDR1 is SGHVS, CDR2 FQNEAQ, per germline. CDR3 nucleotide sequence: TGTGCCAGCAGCTTAGGTGGGAGGGAATACAATGAGCAGTTCTTC. It codes for CASSLGGREYNEQFF.